The 5 T cell receptor beta chains in this list originate from one sample, sequenced in a study of blood T cell repertoires in COVID-19. Clones were sequenced by immunoSEQ multiplex PCR, and TCRdb holds only the in-frame ones, with some missing. The table shows some 170,000 clones, with about four fifths occurring only once. Specimen: peripheral blood. The receptors come from a woman between 35 and 50 years old with COVID-19, enrolled during active disease.

The rearrangement links TRBV2 to TRBJ1-5, with D unresolved. In germline, CDR1 is SNHLY, CDR2 FYNNEI. This CDR3 region has 15 residues. V lost 7 bases and J lost 2, with 15 bases in between. The CDR3: CASKSRVRGNQPQHF. CDR3 bases: TGTGCCAGCAAGAGTCGCGTTCGCGGCAATCAGCCCCAGCATTTT. Filled out from reference TRBV2 and TRBJ1-5, the complete variable domain reads EPEVTQTPSHQVTQMGQEVILRCVPISNHLYFYWYRQILGQKVEFLVSFYNNEISEKSEIFDDQFSVERPDGSNFTLKIRSTKLEDSAMYFCASKSRVRGNQPQHFGDGTRLSIL.

To note about this clone: A read error is possible here, since a much larger clone lies one base away. This rearrangement joins TRBV6-2 or TRBV6-3 to TRBJ1-2; D ambiguous. From germline, CDR1 is MNHEY and CDR2 SVGEGT. CDR3 length: 15 residues. For the CDR3, the DNA is TGTGCCAGCACCCCGGTAGTCTCCTTCCTCTATAGCTACACCTTC. This encodes CASTPVVSFLYSYTF.

The gene calls are TRBV10-2 and TRBJ2-5; maybe TRBD2 (6 bases). CDR1 is WSHSY and CDR2 is SAAADI in the germline V gene. V lost 7 bases and J 1 base, leaving 10 bases between the germline ends. The CDR3 is 13 residues long. The CDR3 spells CASKFSGQETQYF. DNA for the CDR3: TGCGCCAGCAAATTTAGCGGCCAAGAGACCCAGTACTTC.

The rearrangement uses TRBV7-6 and TRBJ2-1; D is unresolved. The CDR3 runs to 15 residues. Germline CDR1 is SGHVS and CDR2 is FNYEAQ. V gave up 5 bases and J gave up 5 bases, with 16 bases separating them. The CDR3 sequence: CASSPRPGDNNEQFF. The CDR3 DNA reads TGTGCCAGCAGCCCTAGGCCCGGAGATAACAATGAGCAGTTCTTC.

The genes are TRBV6-5 and TRBJ1-2; 9 nucleotides agree with TRBD1. From germline, CDR1 is MNHEY and CDR2 SVGAGI. The CDR3 loop spans 15 amino acids. The ends lost 6 bases at V and 1 base at J; junction bases unmatched: 6. For the CDR3, the DNA is TGTGCCAGCAGGAACAGGGGGCAGTTTAACTATGGCTACACCTTC. This gives the protein CASRNRGQFNYGYTF.